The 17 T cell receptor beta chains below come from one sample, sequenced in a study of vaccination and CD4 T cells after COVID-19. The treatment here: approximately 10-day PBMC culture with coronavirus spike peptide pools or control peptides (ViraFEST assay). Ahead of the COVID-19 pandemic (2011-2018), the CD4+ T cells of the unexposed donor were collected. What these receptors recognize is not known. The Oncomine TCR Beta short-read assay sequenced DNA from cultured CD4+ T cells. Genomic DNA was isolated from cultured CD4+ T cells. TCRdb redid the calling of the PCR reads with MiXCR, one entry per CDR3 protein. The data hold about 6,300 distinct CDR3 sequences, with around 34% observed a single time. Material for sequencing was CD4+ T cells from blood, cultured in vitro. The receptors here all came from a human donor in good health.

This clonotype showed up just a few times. The CDR3 bases are TGTGCCAGCAGCTATACCGGGACAGGGACGGGTACTGAAGCTTTCTTT. Translation gives CASSYTGTGTGTEAFF. This chain joins TRBV7-9 and TRBJ1-1, with 9 bases that match TRBD1. Germline V gene data show CDR1 as SEHNR and CDR2 as FQNEAQ (reference sequence). The CDR3 consists of 16 residues. V lost 4 bases, J lost 5 bases, and 11 bases stayed unmatched.

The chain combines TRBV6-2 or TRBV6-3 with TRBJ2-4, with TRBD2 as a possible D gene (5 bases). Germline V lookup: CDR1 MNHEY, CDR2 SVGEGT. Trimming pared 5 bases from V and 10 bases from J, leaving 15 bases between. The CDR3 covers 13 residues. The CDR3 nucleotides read TGTGCCAGCAGTGCTGCCCTGCGAGGGATTCAGTACTTC. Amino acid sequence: CASSAALRGIQYF.

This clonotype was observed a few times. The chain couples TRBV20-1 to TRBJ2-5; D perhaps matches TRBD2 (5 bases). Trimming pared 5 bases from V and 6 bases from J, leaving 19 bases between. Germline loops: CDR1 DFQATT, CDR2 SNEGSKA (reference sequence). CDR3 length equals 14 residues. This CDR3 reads CSASPAGGVKTQYF. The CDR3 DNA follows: TGCAGTGCTTCCCCAGCCGGAGGAGTGAAGACCCAGTACTTC.

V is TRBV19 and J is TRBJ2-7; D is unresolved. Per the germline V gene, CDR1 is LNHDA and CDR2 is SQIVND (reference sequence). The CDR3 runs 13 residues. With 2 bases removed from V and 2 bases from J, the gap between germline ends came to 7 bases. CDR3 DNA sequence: TGTGCCAGTAGTATAACATGGGCCTACGAGCAGTACTTC. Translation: CASSITWAYEQYF.

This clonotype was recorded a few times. The CDR3 nucleotides are TGTGCCAGCAGTGAACCCCCGAGACAGGGAGAAGAGCAGTACTTC. As protein: CASSEPPRQGEEQYF. The chain recombines TRBV6-1 with TRBJ2-7; TRBD1 matches 7 bases. The ends lost 2 bases at V and 7 bases at J; junction bases unmatched: 11. Germline V gives CDR1 MNHNS, CDR2 SASEGT. This CDR3 region has 15 residues.

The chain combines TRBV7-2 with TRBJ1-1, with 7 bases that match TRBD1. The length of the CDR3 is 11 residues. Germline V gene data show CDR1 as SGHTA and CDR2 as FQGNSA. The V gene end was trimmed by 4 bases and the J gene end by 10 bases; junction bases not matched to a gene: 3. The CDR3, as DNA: TGTGCCAGCAGCTCGGGACAGCTAGCTTTCTTT. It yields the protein CASSSGQLAFF.

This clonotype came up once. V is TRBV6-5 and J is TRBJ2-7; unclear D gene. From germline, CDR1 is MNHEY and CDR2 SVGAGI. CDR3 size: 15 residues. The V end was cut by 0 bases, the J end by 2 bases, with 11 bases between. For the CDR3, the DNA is TGTGCCAGCAGTTACTCGATCTCCCCCCCCTACGAGCAGTACTTC. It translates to CASSYSISPPYEQYF.

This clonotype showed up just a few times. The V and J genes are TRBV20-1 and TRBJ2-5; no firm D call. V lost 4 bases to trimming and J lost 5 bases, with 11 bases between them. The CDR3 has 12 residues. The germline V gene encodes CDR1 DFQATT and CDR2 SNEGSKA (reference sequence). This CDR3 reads CSATLLAETQYF. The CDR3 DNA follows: TGCAGTGCTACACTACTCGCGGAGACCCAGTACTTC.

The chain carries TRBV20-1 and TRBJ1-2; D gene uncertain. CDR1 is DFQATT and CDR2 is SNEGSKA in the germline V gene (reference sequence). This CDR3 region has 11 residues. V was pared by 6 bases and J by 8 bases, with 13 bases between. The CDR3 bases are TGCAGTGCGATCATCTTCGGAGGCTACACCTTC. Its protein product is CSAIIFGGYTF.

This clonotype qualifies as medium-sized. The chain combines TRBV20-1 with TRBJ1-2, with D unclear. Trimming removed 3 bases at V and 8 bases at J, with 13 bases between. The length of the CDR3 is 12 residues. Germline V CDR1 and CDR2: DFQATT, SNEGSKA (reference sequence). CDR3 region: CSASIRNAGYTF. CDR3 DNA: TGCAGTGCTAGCATTCGGAATGCCGGCTACACCTTC.

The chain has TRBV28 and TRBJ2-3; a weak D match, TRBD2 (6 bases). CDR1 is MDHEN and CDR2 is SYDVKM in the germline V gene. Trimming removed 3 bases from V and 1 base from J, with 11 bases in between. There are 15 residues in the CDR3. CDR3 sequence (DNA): TGTGCCAGCAGTTTTATGGCTAGCGGCACAGATACGCAGTATTTT. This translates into CASSFMASGTDTQYF.

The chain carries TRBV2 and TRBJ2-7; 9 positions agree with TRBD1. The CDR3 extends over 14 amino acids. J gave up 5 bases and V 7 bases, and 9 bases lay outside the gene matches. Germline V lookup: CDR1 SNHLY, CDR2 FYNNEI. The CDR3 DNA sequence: TGTGCCAGCACGGCCGGGACAGGGATGGACGAGCAGTACTTC. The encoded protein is CASTAGTGMDEQYF.

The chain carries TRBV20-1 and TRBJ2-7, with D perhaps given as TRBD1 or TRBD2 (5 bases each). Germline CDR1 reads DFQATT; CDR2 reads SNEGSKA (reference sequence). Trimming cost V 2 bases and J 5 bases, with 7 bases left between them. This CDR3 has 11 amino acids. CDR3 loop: CSARRDHEQYF. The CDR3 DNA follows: TGCAGTGCTAGACGGGACCACGAGCAGTACTTC.

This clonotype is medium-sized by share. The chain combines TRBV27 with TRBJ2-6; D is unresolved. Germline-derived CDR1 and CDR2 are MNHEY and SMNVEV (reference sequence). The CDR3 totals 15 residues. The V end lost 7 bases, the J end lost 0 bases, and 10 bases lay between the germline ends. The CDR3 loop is CASTLDNSGANVLTF. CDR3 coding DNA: TGTGCCAGCACCCTAGACAACTCTGGGGCCAACGTCCTGACTTTC.

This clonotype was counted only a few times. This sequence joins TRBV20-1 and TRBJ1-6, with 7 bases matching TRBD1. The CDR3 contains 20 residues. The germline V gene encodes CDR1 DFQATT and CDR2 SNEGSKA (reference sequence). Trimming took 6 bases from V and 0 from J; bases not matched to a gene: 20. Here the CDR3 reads CSAGAGTAIEFSSYNSPLHF. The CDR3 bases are TGCAGTGCGGGGGCCGGGACAGCCATCGAATTTAGCTCCTATAATTCACCCCTCCACTTT.

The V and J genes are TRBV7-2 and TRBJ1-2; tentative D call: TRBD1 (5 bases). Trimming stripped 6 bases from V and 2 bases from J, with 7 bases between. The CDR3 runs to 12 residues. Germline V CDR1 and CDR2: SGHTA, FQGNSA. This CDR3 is CASRQGNYGYTF. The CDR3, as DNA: TGTGCCAGCAGGCAGGGAAACTATGGCTACACCTTC.

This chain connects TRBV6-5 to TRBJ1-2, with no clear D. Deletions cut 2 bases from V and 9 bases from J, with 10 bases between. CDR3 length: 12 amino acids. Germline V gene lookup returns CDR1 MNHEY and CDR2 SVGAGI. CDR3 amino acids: CASSYTGVRYTF. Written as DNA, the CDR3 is TGTGCCAGCAGTTACACTGGGGTACGCTACACCTTC.